This T cell receptor beta chain was identified in a study of Graves' ophthalmopathy and Graves' hyperthyroidism. Transcripts of RNA were the source for amplifying TCR beta CDR3 regions. Second-round multiplex PCR followed a first-round RT-PCR using HTBI primers. TCRdb reanalysed the multiplex PCR reads using MiXCR and keeps one entry per CDR3 protein. The sample lists 340,000 or so distinct CDR3 sequences; 15% to 20% were seen once. V trimming: 7 bases; J trimming: 5 bases; junction bases outside the gene matches: 8. CDR1 is SQVTM and CDR2 is ANQGSEA in the germline V gene. This CDR3 has 12 amino acids. The sample holds many counts of this clonotype.

The source of this sequence is an adult man with Graves' ophthalmopathy. Material: peripheral blood. V usage is TRBV29-1 and J usage is TRBJ2-7, with 7 bases lining up with TRBD1. This CDR3 reads CSAGTVSNEQYF. The CDR3 bases are TGCAGCGCGGGGACAGTATCCAACGAGCAGTACTTC.